This T cell receptor (beta chain) was captured in a study of cytomegalovirus exposure and HLA in healthy donors. Comment on this clone: Its antigen is not identified.

Libraries were prepared by immunoSEQ multiplex PCR; TCRdb keeps only in-frame clonotypes and omits some of them. The table records some 56,000 clones, just over 90% of them present only once. Losses at the gene ends were 5 bases for V and 2 bases for J; bases not matched to a gene: 8. The germline V gene encodes CDR1 MGHRA and CDR2 YSYEKL. This CDR3 contains 15 residues. Findings and caveats of the study: Generally TCR sequences proved uncommon, though certain public TCRs appeared in numerous donors.

The sequence was obtained from a woman under 30 in good health and CMV-seropositive. Sequencing used PBMCs. This chain connects TRBV4-1 to TRBJ2-7, with 8 bases identical to TRBD1. The CDR3 DNA follows: TGCGCCAGCAGCGCCCGAGGACAGGGCCCCTACGAGCAGTACTTC. Protein: CASSARGQGPYEQYF.